These T cell receptor beta chains were read from a single sample in a study of control samples from healthy donors and cancer patients. Clones were sequenced by immunoSEQ multiplex PCR, and TCRdb holds only the in-frame ones, with some missing. The sample comprises about 100,000 clones, approximately 84% of which are singletons, and 15% to 20% rests with the top ten. Material: blood. All receptors come from a woman aged 45-59 years in good health. CDR3s include the opening cysteine and the closing phenylalanine or tryptophan. Fields, in order: CDR3 protein, CDR3 DNA, clone size, J gene, D gene, V gene. A D gene is named only where the DNA matches it firmly. Clone size is not always given. Where it is, it says once, few, many or a class for expanded clones.

CDR3 protein: CASSRGERGRNSQHGYTF
CDR3 DNA: TGCGCCAGCAGCCGAGGGGAGAGGGGGCGAAATTCCCAGCATGGCTACACCTTC
clone size: -
J gene: TRBJ1-2
D gene: TRBD1
V gene: TRBV4-3

CDR3 protein: CASSGAKAGATTDTQYF
CDR3 DNA: TGTGCCAGCAGCGGAGCCAAAGCGGGAGCCACAACAGATACGCAGTATTTT
clone size: few
J gene: TRBJ2-3
D gene: TRBD2
V gene: TRBV9

CDR3 protein: CASSPDVFFQSSYEQYF
CDR3 DNA: TGCGCCAGCAGCCCGGACGTCTTCTTCCAAAGCTCCTACGAGCAGTACTTC
clone size: -
J gene: TRBJ2-7
D gene: -
V gene: TRBV5-1

CDR3 protein: CAITRGGGLDEQYF
CDR3 DNA: TGTGCCATCACCCGAGGGGGGGGCCTGGACGAGCAGTACTTC
clone size: -
J gene: TRBJ2-7
D gene: -
V gene: TRBV10-3

CDR3 protein: CAWSVPPGTGYTF
CDR3 DNA: TGTGCCTGGAGTGTACCTCCGGGGACGGGCTACACCTTC
clone size: -
J gene: TRBJ1-2
D gene: -
V gene: TRBV30

CDR3 protein: CASRPPAGQGHQPQHF
CDR3 DNA: TGTGCCAGCAGACCCCCCGCTGGACAGGGACATCAGCCCCAGCATTTT
clone size: -
J gene: TRBJ1-5
D gene: TRBD1
V gene: TRBV2

CDR3 protein: CASSQPGTGLFSAGELFF
CDR3 DNA: TGTGCCAGCAGCCAACCCGGGACAGGGCTTTTCTCCGCCGGGGAGCTGTTTTTT
clone size: -
J gene: TRBJ2-2
D gene: TRBD1
V gene: TRBV5-6

CDR3 protein: CASSSTGTEVYGYTF
CDR3 DNA: TGTGCCAGCAGTAGTACCGGGACAGAAGTATATGGCTACACCTTC
clone size: -
J gene: TRBJ1-2
D gene: TRBD1
V gene: TRBV13

CDR3 protein: CATRKADNPNSPLHF
CDR3 DNA: TGTGCCACCCGAAAAGCGGACAACCCGAATTCACCCCTCCACTTT
clone size: -
J gene: TRBJ1-6
D gene: -
V gene: TRBV11-2

CDR3 protein: CASSLRDIYMNTEAFF
CDR3 DNA: TGTGCCAGCAGCCTCCGGGACATATACATGAACACTGAAGCTTTCTTT
clone size: -
J gene: TRBJ1-1
D gene: -
V gene: TRBV5-4

CDR3 protein: CASSYATSDGDETQYF
CDR3 DNA: TGTGCCAGCAGTTACGCTACTAGCGACGGAGACGAGACCCAGTACTTC
clone size: -
J gene: TRBJ2-5
D gene: TRBD2
V gene: TRBV6-6

CDR3 protein: CASSLYYSEAAFF
CDR3 DNA: TGTGCCAGCAGCTTGTATTATTCGGAGGCCGCTTTCTTT
clone size: -
J gene: TRBJ1-1
D gene: -
V gene: TRBV5-6

CDR3 protein: CASSLAGRGQFMNTEAFF
CDR3 DNA: TGTGCCAGCAGCTTAGCTGGCAGGGGGCAATTCATGAACACTGAAGCTTTCTTT
clone size: -
J gene: TRBJ1-1
D gene: TRBD1
V gene: TRBV7-8

CDR3 protein: CASSQDGSGGAFYEQYF
CDR3 DNA: TGTGCCAGCAGCCAAGATGGAAGCGGGGGGGCTTTCTACGAGCAGTACTTC
clone size: -
J gene: TRBJ2-7
D gene: TRBD2
V gene: TRBV3-1/TRBV3-2

CDR3 protein: CASSRTGIGYEQYF
CDR3 DNA: TGTGCCAGCAGTAGGACAGGAATCGGTTACGAGCAGTACTTC
clone size: -
J gene: TRBJ2-7
D gene: TRBD1
V gene: TRBV27

CDR3 protein: CASMESGSGAQPQHF
CDR3 DNA: TGTGCCAGCATGGAATCAGGGAGTGGGGCTCAGCCCCAGCATTTT
clone size: -
J gene: TRBJ1-5
D gene: -
V gene: TRBV25-1

CDR3 protein: CASSGDGRWNTIYF
CDR3 DNA: TGTGCCAGCAGCGGGGACGGTAGGTGGAACACCATATATTTT
clone size: -
J gene: TRBJ1-3
D gene: -
V gene: TRBV9

CDR3 protein: CASSSKTGIGNTIYF
CDR3 DNA: TGTGCCAGCAGCTCAAAAACAGGGATTGGAAACACCATATATTTT
clone size: -
J gene: TRBJ1-3
D gene: -
V gene: TRBV7-9

CDR3 protein: CSVGLNTDTQYF
CDR3 DNA: TGCAGCGTCGGACTTAACACAGATACGCAGTATTTT
clone size: -
J gene: TRBJ2-3
D gene: -
V gene: TRBV29-1

CDR3 protein: CASSESVGGRPPDEQFF
CDR3 DNA: TGTGCCAGCAGTGAATCAGTCGGGGGGCGCCCTCCTGATGAGCAGTTCTTC
clone size: -
J gene: TRBJ2-1
D gene: -
V gene: TRBV25-1

CDR3 protein: CASSHRLEIFYGYTF
CDR3 DNA: TGTGCCAGCAGCCACCGGTTAGAGATATTTTATGGCTACACCTTC
clone size: -
J gene: TRBJ1-2
D gene: -
V gene: TRBV3-1/TRBV3-2

CDR3 protein: CASSPPGGVGYTF
CDR3 DNA: TGTGCCAGCTCACCACCAGGGGGCGTAGGCTACACCTTC
clone size: -
J gene: TRBJ1-2
D gene: TRBD1
V gene: TRBV18

CDR3 protein: CASSRPPRGGGNQPQHF
CDR3 DNA: TGTGCCAGCAGCCGCCCACCCCGGGGAGGCGGCAATCAGCCCCAGCATTTT
clone size: few
J gene: TRBJ1-5
D gene: -
V gene: TRBV6-2/TRBV6-3

CDR3 protein: CASSITGGRQPQHF
CDR3 DNA: TGCGCCAGCAGCATAACAGGGGGCAGGCAGCCCCAGCATTTT
clone size: -
J gene: TRBJ1-5
D gene: TRBD1
V gene: TRBV5-1

CDR3 protein: CSASPPTSLPHEQFF
CDR3 DNA: TGCAGTGCTAGTCCGCCGACATCCCTTCCCCATGAGCAGTTCTTC
clone size: -
J gene: TRBJ2-1
D gene: -
V gene: TRBV20-1

CDR3 protein: CASSDEAGGGWTEAFF
CDR3 DNA: TGTGCCAGCAGTGATGAGGCCGGTGGGGGTTGGACTGAAGCTTTCTTT
clone size: -
J gene: TRBJ1-1
D gene: -
V gene: TRBV6-1

CDR3 protein: CATSGTGGRRETQYF
CDR3 DNA: TGTGCCACCAGTGGGACAGGGGGGAGGCGGGAGACCCAGTACTTC
clone size: -
J gene: TRBJ2-5
D gene: TRBD1
V gene: TRBV24-1

CDR3 protein: CASSQPGTGTGELFF
CDR3 DNA: TGCGCCAGCAGCCAACCAGGGACGGGGACCGGGGAGCTGTTTTTT
clone size: -
J gene: TRBJ2-2
D gene: -
V gene: TRBV5-1

CDR3 protein: CASSEVGTGGLAEQFF
CDR3 DNA: TGTGCCAGCAGTGAAGTTGGGACGGGAGGGCTGGCTGAGCAGTTCTTC
clone size: -
J gene: TRBJ2-1
D gene: TRBD2
V gene: TRBV6-1

CDR3 protein: CAISEGSFSGNTIYF
CDR3 DNA: TGTGCCATCAGTGAGGGGTCCTTCTCTGGAAACACCATATATTTT
clone size: -
J gene: TRBJ1-3
D gene: -
V gene: TRBV10-3

CDR3 protein: CAINDKEYSPLHF
CDR3 DNA: TGTGCCATCAACGACAAGGAGTATTCACCCCTCCACTTT
clone size: -
J gene: TRBJ1-6
D gene: -
V gene: TRBV10-3

CDR3 protein: CASSHIWTGGSPLHF
CDR3 DNA: TGCGCCAGCAGTCATATCTGGACAGGGGGCTCACCCCTCCACTTT
clone size: once
J gene: TRBJ1-6
D gene: TRBD1
V gene: TRBV23-1

CDR3 protein: CASSSNRMNTGELFF
CDR3 DNA: TGTGCCAGCAGCTCCAATCGCATGAACACCGGGGAGCTGTTTTTT
clone size: few
J gene: TRBJ2-2
D gene: -
V gene: TRBV11-1

CDR3 protein: CASSRQGAGVETQYF
CDR3 DNA: TGTGCCAGCAGTAGACAGGGCGCGGGGGTAGAGACCCAGTACTTC
clone size: -
J gene: TRBJ2-5
D gene: -
V gene: TRBV6-5

CDR3 protein: CASSFGGDTEAFF
CDR3 DNA: TGTGCCAGCAGCTTTGGGGGGGACACTGAAGCTTTCTTT
clone size: -
J gene: TRBJ1-1
D gene: -
V gene: TRBV5-6

CDR3 protein: CASSLNQPQHF
CDR3 DNA: TGTGCCAGCAGTTTAAATCAGCCCCAGCATTTT
clone size: -
J gene: TRBJ1-5
D gene: -
V gene: TRBV12-3/TRBV12-4

CDR3 protein: CASSLEQRAAGGYTF
CDR3 DNA: TGTGCCAGCAGCTTAGAGCAGAGAGCAGCCGGTGGCTACACCTTC
clone size: -
J gene: TRBJ1-2
D gene: -
V gene: TRBV11-2

CDR3 protein: CASSLGIGYNEQFF
CDR3 DNA: TGTGCCAGCAGCTTAGGAATAGGTTACAATGAGCAGTTCTTC
clone size: -
J gene: TRBJ2-1
D gene: -
V gene: TRBV7-2

CDR3 protein: CASSLVATGTSNTGELFF
CDR3 DNA: TGTGCCAGCAGCTTAGTCGCAACCGGGACATCGAACACCGGGGAGCTGTTTTTT
clone size: -
J gene: TRBJ2-2
D gene: -
V gene: TRBV7-6

CDR3 protein: CSVQTKGGQGNYGYTF
CDR3 DNA: TGCAGCGTCCAGACGAAGGGGGGACAGGGAAACTATGGCTACACCTTC
clone size: -
J gene: TRBJ1-2
D gene: TRBD1
V gene: TRBV29-1

CDR3 protein: CASRGQGTGELFF
CDR3 DNA: TGTGCCAGCAGAGGACAGGGAACCGGGGAGCTGTTTTTT
clone size: -
J gene: TRBJ2-2
D gene: TRBD1
V gene: TRBV6-5

CDR3 protein: CASSRGQGETQYF
CDR3 DNA: TGTGCCAGCAGCCGCGGACAGGGAGAGACCCAGTACTTC
clone size: once
J gene: TRBJ2-5
D gene: TRBD1
V gene: TRBV12-3/TRBV12-4

CDR3 protein: CSVEVSSGNTIYF
CDR3 DNA: TGCAGCGTTGAGGTCTCCTCTGGAAACACCATATATTTT
clone size: -
J gene: TRBJ1-3
D gene: -
V gene: TRBV29-1

CDR3 protein: CASSGRDSLAGAGEQFF
CDR3 DNA: TGTGCCAGCAGTGGTCGGGACAGCTTAGCGGGAGCGGGTGAGCAGTTCTTC
clone size: -
J gene: TRBJ2-1
D gene: TRBD2
V gene: TRBV27

CDR3 protein: CATFRGPETEAFF
CDR3 DNA: TGTGCCACCTTTAGAGGGCCTGAAACTGAAGCTTTCTTT
clone size: once
J gene: TRBJ1-1
D gene: -
V gene: TRBV7-3

CDR3 protein: CASSLGPILPLLAKNIQYF
CDR3 DNA: TGTGCCAGCAGCTTGGGACCGATCTTGCCCTTACTAGCCAAAAACATTCAGTACTTC
clone size: -
J gene: TRBJ2-4
D gene: -
V gene: TRBV5-4

CDR3 protein: CASSLTSAGTDTQYF
CDR3 DNA: TGTGCCAGCAGCTTAACAAGCGCGGGGACAGATACGCAGTATTTT
clone size: once
J gene: TRBJ2-3
D gene: -
V gene: TRBV7-6

CDR3 protein: CASSFDRGRQFYAGNTIYF
CDR3 DNA: TGCGCCAGCAGCTTTGACAGGGGGCGGCAGTTTTATGCTGGAAACACCATATATTTT
clone size: -
J gene: TRBJ1-3
D gene: TRBD1
V gene: TRBV5-1

CDR3 protein: CASSLLGDTQYF
CDR3 DNA: TGTGCCAGCAGCTTATTAGGGGATACGCAGTATTTT
clone size: -
J gene: TRBJ2-3
D gene: -
V gene: TRBV11-2

CDR3 protein: CASSYRDNTEAFF
CDR3 DNA: TGTGCCAGCAGTTACCGGGACAACACTGAAGCTTTCTTT
clone size: -
J gene: TRBJ1-1
D gene: -
V gene: TRBV6-2/TRBV6-3

CDR3 protein: CASTRDRTDQPQHF
CDR3 DNA: TGTGCCAGCACTCGGGACAGGACCGATCAGCCCCAGCATTTT
clone size: -
J gene: TRBJ1-5
D gene: TRBD1
V gene: TRBV2

CDR3 protein: CASSPRPEDEKLFF
CDR3 DNA: TGTGCCAGCTCACCCCGACCTGAAGATGAAAAACTGTTTTTT
clone size: -
J gene: TRBJ1-4
D gene: -
V gene: TRBV18